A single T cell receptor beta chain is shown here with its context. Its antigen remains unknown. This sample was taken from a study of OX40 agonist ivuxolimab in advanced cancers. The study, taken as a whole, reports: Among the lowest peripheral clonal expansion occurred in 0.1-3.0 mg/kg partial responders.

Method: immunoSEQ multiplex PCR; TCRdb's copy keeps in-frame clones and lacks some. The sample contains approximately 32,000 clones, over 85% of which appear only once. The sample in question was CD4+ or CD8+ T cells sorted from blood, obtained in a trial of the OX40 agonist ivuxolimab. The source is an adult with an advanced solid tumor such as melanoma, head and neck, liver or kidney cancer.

The CDR3 sequence: CASSLGDSRTQKLFF. CDR3 bases: TGCGCCAGCAGCTTGGGGGACTCCCGAACCCAAAAACTGTTTTTT. The rearrangement links TRBV5-1 to TRBJ1-4; TRBD1 is a possible D gene (5 bases). V was cut by 0 bases and J by 9 bases, with 15 bases left in between. This CDR3 is 15 amino acids long. CDR1 is SGHRS and CDR2 is YFSETQ in the germline V gene.